The 29 T cell receptor beta chains reported below all come from one sample, sequenced in a study of blood T cell repertoires in COVID-19. The data were produced by immunoSEQ multiplex PCR, yet TCRdb's version contains in-frame clones alone and is incomplete. This sample yields roughly 440,000 clones, of which more than 70% are seen a single time; roughly 12% belongs to the top ten. The sample taken for sequencing was peripheral blood. The receptors were gathered from a woman aged 50 to 60 with COVID-19, enrolled during active disease.

The chain links TRBV29-1 to TRBJ1-2, with a tentative D call TRBD1 (5 bases). V shed 7 bases and J shed 6 bases, with 15 bases lying between them. Germline loops: CDR1 SQVTM, CDR2 ANQGSEA. This CDR3 is built from 12 residues. The CDR3 bases are TGCAGCGCGGGACGGATTGCGGATGGCTACACCTTC. Amino acids: CSAGRIADGYTF. The variable domain in full, completed from reference TRBV29-1 and TRBJ1-2, reads SAVISQKPSRDICQRGTSLTIQCQVDSQVTMMFWYRQQPGQSLTLIATANQGSEATYESGFVIDKFPISRPNLTFSTLTVSNMSPEDSSIYLCSAGRIADGYTFGSGTRLTVV.

The chain combines TRBV10-2 with TRBJ1-3; D gene uncertain. In germline, CDR1 is WSHSY, CDR2 SAAADI. The CDR3 consists of 13 residues. Trimming pared 3 bases from V and 0 bases from J, leaving 3 bases between. Here the CDR3 DNA reads TGCGCCAGCAGTGACGGCTCTGGAAACACCATATATTTT. It yields the protein CASSDGSGNTIYF.

The chain links TRBV9 to TRBJ1-3; 8 nucleotides match TRBD1. Losses at the gene ends were 3 bases for V and 2 bases for J; bases not matched to a gene: 10. The CDR3 loop spans 17 amino acids. CDR1 is SGDLS and CDR2 is YYNGEE in the germline V gene. The CDR3: CASSAAADRVAGNTIYF. The DNA of the CDR3 is TGTGCCAGCAGCGCAGCCGCGGACAGGGTGGCTGGAAACACCATATATTTT.

The rearrangement uses TRBV20-1 and TRBJ1-2; D remains ambiguous. The CDR3 covers 11 residues. From germline, CDR1 is DFQATT and CDR2 SNEGSKA (reference sequence). V gave up 7 bases and J gave up 4 bases, with 10 bases separating them. The CDR3 region has the DNA TGCAGTGGGTCACCGGTCTATGGCTACACCTTC. Encoded protein: CSGSPVYGYTF.

This clone appeared a single time. The chain links TRBV11-1 to TRBJ2-7; 7 bases agree with TRBD1. The V and J ends lost 5 bases and 6 bases, in that order; junction bases with no gene match: 7. The CDR3 has 13 residues. Per the germline V gene, CDR1 is SGHAT and CDR2 is FQDESV (reference sequence). CDR3 nucleotides: TGTGCCAGCAGCCCTCAGGGGGTGTTCGAGCAGTACTTC. As protein: CASSPQGVFEQYF.

J is TRBJ1-1 and V is TRBV30, with a possible D match to TRBD1 (6 bases). CDR1 and CDR2 (germline): GTSNPN, SVGIG (reference sequence). The CDR3 is 12 residues long. V was clipped by 3 bases and J by 5 bases, with 10 bases between them. The CDR3 loop is CAWRRGATEAFF. The CDR3 DNA is TGTGCCTGGAGGCGGGGGGCGACTGAAGCTTTCTTT.

The chain couples TRBV2 to TRBJ1-1; D is ambiguous. Between the trimmed V and J ends, which lost 1 base and 4 bases, there was a span of 10 bases. CDR3 length: 14 amino acids. Germline CDR1 is SNHLY and CDR2 is FYNNEI. CDR3 sequence (DNA): TGTGCCAGCAGTGAAGACCTAATTGGCACTGAAGCTTTCTTT. Its protein is CASSEDLIGTEAFF.

This clone was recorded once. This chain uses TRBV6-5 with TRBJ1-2; TRBD1 aligns across 7 bases. The CDR3 is made up of 14 amino acids. In germline, CDR1 is MNHEY, CDR2 SVGAGI. V gave up 2 bases and J gave up 8 bases; unmatched junction bases: 8. The CDR3 nucleotides are TGTGCCAGCAGTTACGGGACAGAAGGGCGCGGCTACACCTTC. Translation: CASSYGTEGRGYTF.

This clone is a singleton in its sample. This chain links TRBV9 with TRBJ2-4, with TRBD2 as a possible D gene (5 bases). The CDR3 spans 16 residues. V was trimmed by 4 bases and J by 2 bases, leaving 16 bases between them. Germline CDR1 SGDLS, CDR2 YYNGEE. CDR3 protein: CASSPRAAGTKNIQYF. In DNA form, the CDR3 reads TGTGCCAGCAGCCCGAGAGCCGCCGGGACCAAAAACATTCAGTACTTC.

The CDR3 loop reads CASSLTGGYQPQHF. CDR3 nucleotides: TGTGCCAGCAGTTTGACAGGGGGCTATCAGCCCCAGCATTTT. The gene calls are TRBV28 and TRBJ1-5; 10 nucleotides agree with TRBD1. In germline, CDR1 is MDHEN, CDR2 SYDVKM. V shed 3 bases and J 5 bases; nucleotides not matched to a gene: 1. This CDR3 region has 14 residues.

CDR3 sequence: CALRAGADYTF. The CDR3 DNA reads as TGTGCCCTCCGGGCAGGGGCTGACTACACCTTC. V gene TRBV6-6 combines with J gene TRBJ1-2, with D possibly matching TRBD1 (6 bases). CDR3 size: 11 residues. Trimming pared 11 bases from V and 10 bases from J, leaving 17 bases between. From germline, CDR1 is MNHNY and CDR2 SVGAGI (reference sequence).

J is TRBJ1-1 and V is TRBV5-1; possibly TRBD1 for D (5 bases). There are 13 residues in the CDR3. V was clipped by 0 bases and J by 6 bases, with 9 bases between them. CDR1 and CDR2 from the germline V gene are SGHRS and YFSETQ. DNA for the CDR3: TGCGCCAGCAGCTTGGTGGGGGGTGCTGAAGCTTTCTTT. It encodes CASSLVGGAEAFF.

The V gene is TRBV30, the J gene TRBJ1-6; 7 bases match TRBD1. Germline CDR1 and CDR2: GTSNPN and SVGIG (reference sequence). The ends lost 5 bases at V and 7 bases at J; junction bases unmatched: 2. The CDR3 totals 12 residues. The CDR3 sequence is CAWLTGNSPLHF. CDR3 in DNA: TGTGCCTGGTTGACAGGGAATTCACCCCTCCACTTT.

Comment on this clone: Distinct nucleotide sequences in the sample also encode this CDR3. V is TRBV5-6 and J is TRBJ1-3; D is uncertain. CDR1 SGHDT and CDR2 YYEEEE come from the germline V gene. V shed 0 bases and J shed 0 bases, with 10 bases lying between them. The CDR3 extends over 16 amino acids. The CDR3: CASSLAPGYSGNTIYF. In DNA form, the CDR3 reads TGTGCCAGCAGCTTGGCCCCAGGATACTCTGGAAACACCATATATTTT.

This clone was observed once. J is TRBJ2-3 and V is TRBV9; TRBD2 is a possible D gene (6 bases). The CDR3 sequence is 14 residues long. CDR1 and CDR2 from the germline V gene are SGDLS and YYNGEE. Between the trimmed V and J ends, which lost 4 bases and 0 bases, there was a span of 9 bases. Here the CDR3 reads CASSPGGSTDTQYF. CDR3 in DNA: TGTGCCAGCAGCCCCGGGGGAAGCACAGATACGCAGTATTTT. Full variable domain (outside the CDR3, taken from reference TRBV9 and TRBJ2-3): DSGVTQTPKHLITATGQRVTLRCSPRSGDLSVYWYQQSLDQGLQFLIQYYNGEERAKGNILERFSAQQFPDLHSELNLSSLELGDSALYFCASSPGGSTDTQYFGPGTRLTVL.

This clone was seen more than once but under ten times. V gene TRBV6-2 or TRBV6-3 combines with J gene TRBJ1-5; 8 bases match TRBD1. Trimming removed 2 bases from V and 2 bases from J; junction bases left unmatched: 8. This CDR3 spans 17 amino acids. CDR1 and CDR2 (germline): MNHEY, SVGEGT. The CDR3 DNA reads TGTGCCAGCAGTTACCACCCTCTGGGACAGGGCAATCAGCCCCAGCATTTT. Protein product: CASSYHPLGQGNQPQHF.

The chain employs TRBV7-3 and TRBJ2-7; 7 nucleotides line up with TRBD2. This CDR3 region has 13 residues. Looked up from germline, CDR1 is SGHTA and CDR2 is FQGTGA. J lost 2 bases, V lost 5 bases, and 3 bases had no gene match. The CDR3 DNA follows: TGTGCCAGCAGCATGGGGGGGACCTACGAGCAGTACTTC. Residues: CASSMGGTYEQYF.

The chain is built from TRBV4-1 and TRBJ1-2; possible D gene TRBD1, 5 bases. The germline CDR1 and CDR2 sequences are MGHRA and YSYEKL. This CDR3 spans 15 amino acids. With 1 base removed from V and 7 bases from J, the gap between germline ends came to 16 bases. The CDR3 is CASSQVGGKLGGYTF. The CDR3 bases are TGCGCCAGCAGCCAAGTGGGGGGGAAATTGGGTGGCTACACCTTC.

The chain joins TRBV6-5 to TRBJ1-1, with D tentatively TRBD1 (5 bases). The V gene lost 4 bases and the J gene lost 11 bases, with 20 bases spanning the gap. This CDR3 is 14 amino acids long. From germline, CDR1 is MNHEY and CDR2 SVGAGI. This CDR3 is CASSLGGGYKEAFF. CDR3 nucleotide sequence: TGTGCCAGCAGTTTGGGGGGGGGTTACAAGGAGGCTTTCTTT.

This chain connects TRBV2 to TRBJ1-2; a possible D gene is TRBD1 (5 bases). The germline CDR1 and CDR2 sequences are SNHLY and FYNNEI. The V gene lost 7 bases and the J gene lost 4 bases, with 16 bases spanning the gap. This CDR3 has 14 amino acids. CDR3 loop: CASKGTGEPYGYTF. The CDR3, as DNA: TGTGCCAGCAAGGGAACAGGAGAGCCCTATGGCTACACCTTC.

This chain uses TRBV7-9 with TRBJ1-1, with no clear D. This CDR3 has 17 amino acids. V was shortened by 2 bases and J by 4 bases, with 20 bases between the two germline ends. CDR1 SEHNR and CDR2 FQNEAQ come from the germline V gene (reference sequence). The CDR3 protein is CASSLRQFRLQTTEAFF. CDR3 coding DNA: TGTGCCAGCAGCTTAAGGCAATTCAGGCTTCAGACCACTGAAGCTTTCTTT. The full variable domain, with the rest looked up from reference TRBV7-9 and TRBJ1-1, is DTGVSQNPRHKITKRGQNVTFRCDPISEHNRLYWYRQTLGQGPEFLTYFQNEAQLEKSRLLSDRFSAERPKGSFSTLEIQRTEQGDSAMYLCASSLRQFRLQTTEAFFGQGTRLTVV.

The chain carries TRBV19 and TRBJ1-2, with no clear D. The CDR3 has 18 amino acids. Germline V gives CDR1 LNHDA, CDR2 SQIVND (reference sequence). V was trimmed by 5 bases and J by 1 base, leaving 23 bases between them. CDR3 sequence (DNA): TGTGCCAGTAGTTCACCCGGCTCAGCTGGCGGCCTTAACTATGGCTACACCTTC. Protein: CASSSPGSAGGLNYGYTF.

The CDR3 DNA reads as TGTGCCAGCAGCCGACGGGCAGGGGGCGAGGCCGAGCAGTACTTC. It specifies CASSRRAGGEAEQYF. The chain is built from TRBV11-2 and TRBJ2-7; 8 bases map to TRBD1. Germline CDR1 SGHAT, CDR2 FQNNGV. The length of the CDR3 is 15 residues. Losses at the gene ends were 5 bases for V and 6 bases for J; bases not matched to a gene: 12.

This sequence joins TRBV9 and TRBJ2-3; 9 bases map to TRBD2. V dropped 1 base and J dropped 5; count of bases not matched to a gene: 8. Germline V CDR1 and CDR2: SGDLS, YYNGEE. The CDR3 covers 16 residues. The CDR3 protein is CASSVNAGGPGDTQYF. The CDR3 region has the DNA TGTGCCAGCAGCGTAAACGCGGGGGGGCCGGGAGATACGCAGTATTTT.

This chain joins TRBV23-1 and TRBJ1-6; no clear D. TRBV23-1 is treated as an ORF (open reading frame) with a function not yet certain. V lost 0 bases, J lost 7 bases, and 13 bases lay in between. The CDR3 has 16 residues. CDR3 sequence reads: CASSQSSAERNSPLHF. CDR3 DNA sequence: TGCGCCAGCAGTCAATCGTCCGCCGAGAGAAATTCACCCCTCCACTTT.

J is TRBJ1-1 and V is TRBV27; D gene unclear. The CDR3 totals 13 residues. Per germline, CDR1 MNHEY and CDR2 SMNVEV (reference sequence). V was shortened by 6 bases and J by 1 base, with 9 bases between the two germline ends. The CDR3 loop is CASRPLGNTEAFF. CDR3 coding DNA: TGTGCCAGCAGACCACTAGGGAACACTGAAGCTTTCTTT.

The chain has TRBV3-1 (or the pseudogene TRBV3-2) and TRBJ2-7; TRBD2 aligns across 7 bases. Trimming cost V 0 bases and J 5 bases; bases outside gene matches: 4. The CDR3 covers 14 residues. Germline CDR1 reads LGHDT; CDR2 reads YNNKEL (reference sequence). The CDR3 loop reads CASSQDGRGDEQYF. The CDR3, as DNA: TGTGCCAGCAGCCAAGATGGCCGGGGGGACGAGCAGTACTTC.

The chain couples TRBV1 to TRBJ2-3; TRBD2 was called by the table and not checked on the DNA. TRBV1 is a listed pseudogene. CDR3 size: 20 residues. CDR3: CTSSSSKTSGGPESTDTQYF. The DNA for the CDR3 is TGCACCAGCAGCTCCTCCAAGACTAGCGGGGGGCCGGAATCGACAGATACGCAGTATTTT.

This chain links TRBV4-1 with TRBJ1-3; D not resolved. V gave up 3 bases and J gave up 8 bases, with 14 bases separating them. CDR3 length: 14 amino acids. Germline V gene lookup returns CDR1 MGHRA and CDR2 YSYEKL. The CDR3 DNA follows: TGCGCCAGCAGCCAGGGCACATCGTGGGACACCATATATTTT. Protein product: CASSQGTSWDTIYF.